The present entry profiles one TCR beta chain with its context. Repertoires were generated with immunoSEQ multiplex PCR, while TCRdb's copy carries only in-frame clones and drops some. Of tens of thousands of clones listed, just over 75% were seen once; the top ten hold about 7%. This CDR3 has 15 amino acids. Germline V gives CDR1 MNHNS, CDR2 SASEGT. J gave up 3 bases and V 7 bases, and 5 bases lay outside the gene matches. The data were obtained in a study of radiation and T cells in renal cell carcinoma. The time point denotes: blood 2 weeks post-SBRT. Specified treatment: 15 Gy SBRT to primary tumor, nephrectomy 4 weeks later.

The genes are TRBV6-1 and TRBJ2-5, with 13 bases that match TRBD2. The sample was blood, taken from a patient whose treatment included radiotherapy and nephrectomy. The clonotype comes from a man aged 55 to 69 with renal cell carcinoma. CDR3 region: CASKSTSGREETQYF. The CDR3 bases are TGTGCCAGCAAATCTACTAGCGGGAGGGAAGAGACCCAGTACTTC.